These 26 T cell receptor beta chains were sequenced from one sample in a study of T cells in Graves' hyperthyroidism and ophthalmopathy (dated by TCRdb to between 2018 and 2021). Library construction relied on multiplex PCR. The instrument given in TCRdb is Illumina HiSeq 2000. The TCR beta CDR3 regions were amplified from the RNA transcripts. For the first round of RT-PCR on the TCR CDR3, the HTBI primer set was used together with the Qiagen OneStep RT-PCR kit. The public reads were reanalyzed by TCRdb: fastp trimming at Q25, MiXCR alignment, in-frame beta chains only. Each record represents a unique CDR3 protein, reported with the most common genes and DNA among its rows. This sample holds hundreds of thousands of distinct CDR3 sequences; 14% to 15% were observed only once. Less than 15% of the sample is held by the ten biggest clonotypes. Sequencing was performed on blood. Receptor source: a man aged 18 to 29 with Graves' ophthalmopathy.

The chain employs TRBV9 and TRBJ1-3; D unresolved. The CDR3 loop spans 14 amino acids. The V gene's germline CDR1 is SGDLS and CDR2 YYNGEE. V lost 0 bases and J lost 4, with 8 bases in between. CDR3 nucleotide sequence: TGTGCCAGCAGCGTAGAGGGTAACGGAAACACCATATATTTT. It is translated as CASSVEGNGNTIYF. The complete variable domain, with remaining parts taken from reference TRBV9 and TRBJ1-3, reads DSGVTQTPKHLITATGQRVTLRCSPRSGDLSVYWYQQSLDQGLQFLIQYYNGEERAKGNILERFSAQQFPDLHSELNLSSLELGDSALYFCASSVEGNGNTIYFGEGSWLTVV.

Ten or more counts support this clonotype. The J gene is TRBJ1-2, the V gene TRBV11-1, with D perhaps TRBD1 (5 bases). V was pared by 8 bases and J by 2 bases, with 12 bases between. This CDR3 spans 13 amino acids. CDR1 is SGHAT and CDR2 is FQDESV in the germline V gene (reference sequence). The CDR3 loop reads CASRRGGNYGYTF. The CDR3 DNA reads as TGTGCCAGCCGCCGGGGCGGGAACTATGGCTACACCTTC. Full variable domain (missing parts from reference TRBV11-1 and TRBJ1-2): EAEVAQSPRYKITEKSQAVAFWCDPISGHATLYWYRQILGQGPELLVQFQDESVVDDSQLPKDRFSAERLKGVDSTLKIQPAELGDSAMYLCASRRGGNYGYTFGSGTRLTVV.

This clonotype was seen repeatedly, ten times or more. The CDR3 here is CASSPTSGGAWGNEQFF. CDR3 in DNA: TGTGCCAGCAGCCCTACTAGCGGGGGGGCGTGGGGCAATGAGCAGTTCTTC. V usage is TRBV11-2 and J usage is TRBJ2-1, with 13 bases fitting TRBD2. The germline CDR1 and CDR2 sequences are SGHAT and FQNNGV. The CDR3 is 17 amino acids. V was clipped by 5 bases and J by 6 bases; unmatched bases: 10.

This clonotype came up many times. The genes are TRBV7-3 and TRBJ2-2; 10 bases line up with TRBD2. CDR1 and CDR2 (germline): SGHTA, FQGTGA. The V and J ends lost 5 bases and 7 bases, in that order; junction bases with no gene match: 7. The length of the CDR3 is 15 residues. The CDR3 sequence is CASSNQAGGLGELFF. The CDR3 coding sequence is TGTGCCAGCAGCAACCAAGCGGGAGGGCTCGGGGAGCTGTTTTTT. The variable domain in full, completed from reference TRBV7-3 and TRBJ2-2, reads GAGVSQTPSNKVTEKGKYVELRCDPISGHTALYWYRQSLGQGPEFLIYFQGTGAADDSGLPNDRFFAVRPEGSVSTLKIQRTERGDSAVYLCASSNQAGGLGELFFGEGSRLTVL.

This clonotype was observed at least ten times. The V gene is TRBV5-1, the J gene TRBJ2-1, with 10 bases lining up with TRBD2. Germline values: CDR1 SGHRS, CDR2 YFSETQ. V was clipped by 4 bases and J by 1 base; unmatched bases: 5. The CDR3 runs to 16 residues. As DNA, the CDR3 is TGCGCCAGCAGCATCCTAGCGGGAGCGTCCTACAATGAGCAGTTCTTC. Encoded protein: CASSILAGASYNEQFF.

This clonotype showed up many times. The chain carries TRBV20-1 and TRBJ2-7; 8 positions agree with TRBD1. Per the germline V gene, CDR1 is DFQATT and CDR2 is SNEGSKA (reference sequence). The ends lost 1 base at V and 2 bases at J; junction bases unmatched: 7. The length of the CDR3 is 15 residues. Here the CDR3 reads CSARGLTGDPYEQYF. As DNA, the CDR3 is TGCAGTGCTAGAGGGCTGACAGGGGACCCCTACGAGCAGTACTTC.

This clonotype was detected ten times or more. This sequence joins TRBV12-3 or TRBV12-4 and TRBJ1-1; 10 bases align to TRBD1. This CDR3 has 16 residues. Trimming at V came to 7 bases and at J to 6 bases, leaving 14 bases not matched to a gene. The DNA of the CDR3 is TGTGCCAGCACCAGAGGGGGACAGGGGACTGTATCTGAAGCTTTCTTT. Translated: CASTRGGQGTVSEAFF.

The chain is built from TRBV4-1 and TRBJ2-7, with D possibly matching TRBD2 (5 bases). The CDR3 runs 16 residues. V lost 6 bases and J 6 bases, leaving 24 bases between the germline ends. In germline, CDR1 is MGHRA, CDR2 YSYEKL. The CDR3 nucleotides read TGCGCCAGCAGTCCAAGGAGGCTTGCACAGCTGGGCGAGCAGTACTTC. It specifies CASSPRRLAQLGEQYF.

This clonotype was picked up many times. J is TRBJ2-3 and V is TRBV9, with D perhaps matching TRBD1 or TRBD2 (5 bases each). V was cut by 0 bases and J by 4 bases, with 12 bases left in between. Per germline, CDR1 SGDLS and CDR2 YYNGEE. CDR3 length: 15 amino acids. For the CDR3, the DNA is TGTGCCAGCAGCGTAGGGGGGTTGGGCGCAGATACGCAGTATTTT. It translates to CASSVGGLGADTQYF. The whole variable domain, remainder taken from reference TRBV9 and TRBJ2-3, is DSGVTQTPKHLITATGQRVTLRCSPRSGDLSVYWYQQSLDQGLQFLIQYYNGEERAKGNILERFSAQQFPDLHSELNLSSLELGDSALYFCASSVGGLGADTQYFGPGTRLTVL.

In this sample, this clonotype turned up many times. The chain couples TRBV7-2 to TRBJ2-7, with TRBD2 matching 8 bases. Germline CDR1 SGHTA, CDR2 FQGNSA. Losses at the gene ends were 1 base for V and 3 bases for J; bases not matched to a gene: 8. The CDR3 spans 16 residues. The chain's CDR3 is CASSLGNSGIGYEQYF. In nucleotides, the CDR3 is TGTGCCAGCAGCTTAGGAAATAGCGGGATCGGCTACGAGCAGTACTTC.

Written as DNA, the CDR3 is TGTGCCAGCAGTCCCGGGACAGGGAGGGGCTATGGCTACACCTTC. It yields the protein CASSPGTGRGYGYTF. V and J are TRBV2 and TRBJ1-2; 9 bases map to TRBD1. Trimming took 5 bases from V and 4 from J; bases not matched to a gene: 8. The CDR3 extends over 15 amino acids. Germline CDR1 reads SNHLY; CDR2 reads FYNNEI.

This clonotype was found many times. The genes are TRBV7-6 and TRBJ2-1; TRBD2 agrees at 7 bases. The V gene's germline CDR1 is SGHVS and CDR2 FNYEAQ. V lost 7 bases and J lost 8; bases outside the gene matches: 14. This CDR3 spans 15 amino acids. The CDR3 DNA is TGTGCCAGCACCAAACCTGGGGGGAGGGGCGATGAGCAGTTCTTC. It codes for CASTKPGGRGDEQFF.

The rearrangement joins TRBV10-3 to TRBJ1-3, with no clear D. The V end lost 4 bases, the J end lost 0 bases, and 7 bases lay between the germline ends. The CDR3 runs 14 residues. Germline V gene data show CDR1 as ENHRY and CDR2 as SYGVKD. The CDR3 protein is CAISGAISGNTIYF. The CDR3, as DNA: TGTGCCATCAGTGGCGCTATCTCTGGAAACACCATATATTTT.

This clonotype was recorded many times. V is TRBV6-1 and J is TRBJ1-2, with D unresolved. Deletions cut 5 bases from V and 0 bases from J, with 13 bases between. The germline CDR1 and CDR2 sequences are MNHNS and SASEGT. The CDR3 consists of 15 residues. CDR3 residues: CASSHTAVTNYGYTF. As DNA, the CDR3 is TGTGCCAGCAGTCACACTGCAGTAACTAACTATGGCTACACCTTC.

This clonotype occurred many times. Germline and junction disagree at one end, which may indicate a read error. V is TRBV5-1 and J is TRBJ1-1; TRBD1 agrees at 7 bases. Germline CDR1 is SGHRS and CDR2 is YFSETQ. This CDR3 comprises 14 residues. CDR3 protein: CASSLGTANTEAFF. CDR3 DNA: TGTGCCAGCAGCCTAGGGACAGCAAACACTGAAGCTTTCTTT. Full variable domain (outside the CDR3, taken from reference TRBV5-1 and TRBJ1-1): KAGVTQTPRYLIKTRGQQVTLSCSPISGHRSVSWYQQTPGQGLQFLFEYFSETQRNKGNFPGRFSGRQFSNSRSEMNVSTLELGDSALYLCASSLGTANTEAFFGQGTRLTVV.

This clonotype showed up many times. The genes are TRBV15 and TRBJ1-5; a weak D match, TRBD1 (6 bases). Germline V CDR1 and CDR2: LNHNV, YYDKDF (reference sequence). The CDR3 totals 17 residues. Deletions cut 0 bases from V and 2 bases from J, with 14 bases between. The CDR3 DNA reads as TGTGCCACCAGCAGAGATAGGGGGGGGAATGGCAATCAGCCCCAGCATTTT. This encodes CATSRDRGGNGNQPQHF.

A few counts support this clonotype. V is TRBV27 and J is TRBJ2-1; 12 bases are shared with TRBD1. Germline CDR1 is MNHEY and CDR2 is SMNVEV (reference sequence). V dropped 2 bases and J dropped 1; count of bases not matched to a gene: 6. CDR3 length: 18 residues. The CDR3 DNA reads TGTGCCAGCAGTTTAGGGACAGGGGGCTTTCTTTCCTACAATGAGCAGTTCTTC. This codes for CASSLGTGGFLSYNEQFF.

On this clonotype: This may come from a read error, since a much larger clone is one base off. The chain is built from TRBV12-3 or TRBV12-4 and TRBJ1-4; no reliable D call. The CDR3 consists of 15 residues. Trimming removed 4 bases from V and 5 bases from J, with 14 bases in between. CDR3 region: CASSSPRTGNEKLFF. The DNA for the CDR3 is TGTGCCAGCAGTTCCCCCCGGACTGGGAATGAAAAACTGTTTTTT.

This clonotype was observed at least ten times. The J gene is TRBJ1-1, the V gene TRBV10-3, with D possibly TRBD1 on 6 matching bases. Germline assignment: CDR1 ENHRY and CDR2 SYGVKD. Deletions cut 10 bases from V and 3 bases from J, with 18 bases between. The CDR3 sequence is 14 residues long. CDR3 in DNA: TGTGCCACCCAACGTGCAGGGGCGGACACTGAAGCTTTCTTT. Translating it yields CATQRAGADTEAFF.

In this sample, this clonotype turned up many times. The CDR3 region has the DNA TGCAGTGCTAGGGCCCAGTGGAGGACGTACCCGTTTATCGATAGCAATCAGCCCCAGCATTTT. Protein sequence: CSARAQWRTYPFIDSNQPQHF. The chain combines TRBV20-1 with TRBJ1-5; D remains unclear. CDR1 is DFQATT and CDR2 is SNEGSKA in the germline V gene (reference sequence). The ends were cut back, 3 bases at V and 0 bases at J, with 30 bases in the middle. This CDR3 is built from 21 residues.

Many counts were recorded for this clonotype. This chain joins TRBV10-3 and TRBJ1-1; D is possibly TRBD1 (6 bases). Germline V lookup: CDR1 ENHRY, CDR2 SYGVKD. Trimming took 0 bases from V and 6 from J, leaving 14 bases between them. This CDR3 region has 15 residues. The CDR3 DNA follows: TGTGCCATCAGTGAGTCAAACACAGGGAAGGCTGAAGCTTTCTTT. Its translation: CAISESNTGKAEAFF.

This clonotype has only a few counts. This sequence joins TRBV5-1 and TRBJ1-1; maybe TRBD1 (6 bases). The CDR3 extends over 15 amino acids. The germline gives CDR1 SGHRS, CDR2 YFSETQ. V lost 0 bases, J lost 5 bases, and 14 bases lay in between. Written as DNA, the CDR3 is TGCGCCAGCAGCTTGGAGCTGGGGGCAAAGACTGAAGCTTTCTTT. Its protein product is CASSLELGAKTEAFF. Drawing the rest from reference TRBV5-1 and TRBJ1-1, the complete variable domain is KAGVTQTPRYLIKTRGQQVTLSCSPISGHRSVSWYQQTPGQGLQFLFEYFSETQRNKGNFPGRFSGRQFSNSRSEMNVSTLELGDSALYLCASSLELGAKTEAFFGQGTRLTVV.

This clonotype was detected many times. CDR3 DNA: TGCAGTGCTCCTTGGGCTAGCGGGAGCTCAGATACGCAGTATTTT. It is translated as CSAPWASGSSDTQYF. The gene calls are TRBV20-1 and TRBJ2-3, with 10 bases lining up with TRBD2. The V gene's germline CDR1 is DFQATT and CDR2 SNEGSKA (reference sequence). Germline trimming cut 5 bases from V and 4 bases from J; bases unmatched to any gene: 9. The CDR3 is 15 amino acids.

This clonotype came up many times. CDR3 in DNA: TGTGCCAGCAGCCAAGATCAGGGGACGGGCTACGAGCAGTACTTC. The encoded protein is CASSQDQGTGYEQYF. The chain links TRBV3-1 to TRBJ2-7; maybe TRBD1 (6 bases). The CDR3 is 15 amino acids. The V end was cut by 0 bases, the J end by 3 bases, with 12 bases between. Germline V gene lookup returns CDR1 LGHDT and CDR2 YNNKEL (reference sequence).

The sample holds many counts of this clonotype. The chain employs TRBV3-1 and TRBJ1-1; perhaps TRBD1 as D (5 bases). V was clipped by 1 base and J by 5 bases, with 11 bases between them. The V gene's germline CDR1 is LGHDT and CDR2 YNNKEL (reference sequence). This CDR3 region has 14 residues. The CDR3 sequence is CASSQGGSETEAFF. The CDR3 coding sequence is TGTGCCAGCAGCCAAGGGGGCTCTGAAACTGAAGCTTTCTTT.

As to this clonotype: A single base separates this from a much larger clone, so it may be a read error. The chain recombines TRBV6-2 or TRBV6-3 with TRBJ2-1, with 8 bases fitting TRBD1. This CDR3 spans 13 amino acids. The V gene end was trimmed by 7 bases and the J gene end by 10 bases; junction bases not matched to a gene: 9. Germline assignment: CDR1 MNHEY and CDR2 SVGEGT. CDR3 sequence: CASTGSGGREQFF. DNA for the CDR3: TGTGCCAGCACTGGGTCAGGGGGCCGGGAGCAGTTCTTC.